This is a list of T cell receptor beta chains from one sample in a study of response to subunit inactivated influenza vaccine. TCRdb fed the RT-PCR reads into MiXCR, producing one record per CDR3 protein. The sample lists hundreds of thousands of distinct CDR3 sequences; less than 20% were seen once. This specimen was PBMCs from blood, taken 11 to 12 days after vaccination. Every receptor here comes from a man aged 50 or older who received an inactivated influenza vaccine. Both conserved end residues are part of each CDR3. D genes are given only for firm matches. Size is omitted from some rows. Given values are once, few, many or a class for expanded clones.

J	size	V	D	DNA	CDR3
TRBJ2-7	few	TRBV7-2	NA	TGTGCCAGCAGCTTGGACCTCCTCCCGGGGTACGAGCAGTACTTC	CASSLDLLPGYEQYF
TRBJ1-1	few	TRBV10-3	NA	TGTGCCATCAGAAATCGACAGAAGAACACTGAAGCTTTCTTT	CAIRNRQKNTEAFF
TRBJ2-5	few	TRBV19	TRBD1	TGTGCCAGTAGTATCCCGGGACAGGGTATCGCAAGAGAAACCCAGTACTTC	CASSIPGQGIARETQYF
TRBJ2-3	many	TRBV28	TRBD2	TGTGCCAGCATACTAGCGGGAGGGCATACGCAGTATTTT	CASILAGGHTQYF
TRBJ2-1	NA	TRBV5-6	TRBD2	TGTGCCAGCAGCTTGGGTAGTAGCGGGACACACAATGAGCAGTTCTTC	CASSLGSSGTHNEQFF
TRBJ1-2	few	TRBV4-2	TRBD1	TGTGCCAGCAGCCCCACCTCAAAACAGGGGGCTGGCTATGGCTACACCTTC	CASSPTSKQGAGYGYTF
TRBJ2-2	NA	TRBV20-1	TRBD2	TGCAGTGCTGGGGGACTAGCGGGATCAAACACCGGGGAGCTGTTTTTT	CSAGGLAGSNTGELFF
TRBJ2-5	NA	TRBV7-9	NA	TGTGCCAGCAGCCCAACTTTGGGGGAGACCCAGTACTTC	CASSPTLGETQYF
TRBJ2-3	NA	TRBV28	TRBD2	TGTGCCAGCAGTCGAATCCCCGTCGGGGGGGGCCTCGCAGATACGCAGTATTTT	CASSRIPVGGGLADTQYF
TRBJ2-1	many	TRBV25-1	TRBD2	TGTGCCAGCAGTGCTCGGGGGGGCAGTGAGCAGTTCTTC	CASSARGGSEQFF
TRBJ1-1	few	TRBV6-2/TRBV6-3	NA	TGTGCCAGCAGTTACAAACGGGCTTTCTTT	CASSYKRAFF
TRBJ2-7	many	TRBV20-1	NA	TGCAGTGCTATCGGGCGGAGCGGCTACGAGCAGTACTTC	CSAIGRSGYEQYF
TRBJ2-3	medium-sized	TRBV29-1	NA	TGCAGCGTTGAGTCCGGGGTAGGCACAGATACGCAGTATTTT	CSVESGVGTDTQYF
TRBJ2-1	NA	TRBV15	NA	TGTGCCACCAGCAGAGCCCTCGCGGACACCGATGAGCAGTTCTTC	CATSRALADTDEQFF
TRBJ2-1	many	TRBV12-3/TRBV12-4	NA	TGTGCCAGCAGTTTCCGCCTAGCCCCTGAGCAGTTCTTC	CASSFRLAPEQFF
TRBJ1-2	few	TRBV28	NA	TGTGCCGGCGAGGCGCTGCCGGGTAAAGGCTACACCTTC	CAGEALPGKGYTF
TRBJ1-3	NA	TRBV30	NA	TGTGCCTGGAGTGTACATGGAAGCTCTGGAAACACCATATATTTT	CAWSVHGSSGNTIYF
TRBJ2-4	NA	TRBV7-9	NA	TGTGCCAGCAGCTATGGGGGAAACATTCAGTACTTC	CASSYGGNIQYF
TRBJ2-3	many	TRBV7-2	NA	TGTGCCAGCAGCTTAGCGTTAAGGCGGGATACGCAGTATTTT	CASSLALRRDTQYF
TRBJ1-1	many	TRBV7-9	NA	TGTGCCAGCTTTGCCTTTAACACTGAAGCTTTCTTT	CASFAFNTEAFF
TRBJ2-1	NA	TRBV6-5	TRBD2	TGTGCCAGCAGTTACGGACTAGCGGCTAACAATGAGCAGTTCTTC	CASSYGLAANNEQFF
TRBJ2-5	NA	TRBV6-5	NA	TGTGCCAGCAGTTATACCAGGGCTGGAGAGACCCAGTACTTC	CASSYTRAGETQYF
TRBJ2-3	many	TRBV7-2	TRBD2	TGTGCCAGCAGCCCATCGATGACTAGCGGGGGGGCAGATACGCAGTATTTT	CASSPSMTSGGADTQYF
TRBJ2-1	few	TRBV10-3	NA	TGTGCCATCAGTGAGTCCGATGGCAGGCCCTCCTACAATGAGCAGTTCTTC	CAISESDGRPSYNEQFF
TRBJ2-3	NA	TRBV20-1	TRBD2	TGCAGTGCTAAGGCTAGCGGGAGGGCTAGGGCAGATACGCAGTATTTT	CSAKASGRARADTQYF
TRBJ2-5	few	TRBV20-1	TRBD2	TGCAGCGGTTGGCTAGCGGGCCGGGAGACCCAGTACTTC	CSGWLAGRETQYF
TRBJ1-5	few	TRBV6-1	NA	TGTGCCAGCAGCGGACAACCGGGTCAGCCCCAGCATTTT	CASSGQPGQPQHF
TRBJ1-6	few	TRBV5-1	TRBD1	TGCGCCAGCACCAGGTCGGGACAGCCAAATTCACCCCTCCACTTT	CASTRSGQPNSPLHF
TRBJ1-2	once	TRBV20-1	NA	TGCAGTGCTAGAGATATAGGTCAGGGAGACTATGGCTACACCTTC	CSARDIGQGDYGYTF
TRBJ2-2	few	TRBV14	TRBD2	TGTGCCAGCAGCCACTGGACTAGCGGTAACACCGGGGAGCTGTTTTTT	CASSHWTSGNTGELFF
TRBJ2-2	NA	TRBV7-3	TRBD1	TGTGCCAGCAGTAGAAACAGGGGCGTAACCGGGGAGCTGTTTTTT	CASSRNRGVTGELFF
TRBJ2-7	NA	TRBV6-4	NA	TGTGCCAGCAGTGACCTCAGCTCCTACGAGCAGTACTTC	CASSDLSSYEQYF
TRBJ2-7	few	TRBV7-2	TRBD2	TGTGCCAGCAGCCCCAAAGGACTAGCGGGAGTAACGAGAGAGCAGTACTTC	CASSPKGLAGVTREQYF
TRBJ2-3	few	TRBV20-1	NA	TGCAGTGTAACGCAGGGGACTGATACGCAGTATTTT	CSVTQGTDTQYF
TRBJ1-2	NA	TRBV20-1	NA	TGCAGTGCGGGGGGGCGCACAGGGAATAACTATGGCTACACCTTC	CSAGGRTGNNYGYTF
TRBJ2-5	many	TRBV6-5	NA	TGTGCCAGCAGTTACACAGGCCAAGAGACCCAGTACTTC	CASSYTGQETQYF
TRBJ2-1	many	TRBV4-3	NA	TGCGCCAGCAGCCACTCCAGGGTAAATGAGCAGTTCTTC	CASSHSRVNEQFF
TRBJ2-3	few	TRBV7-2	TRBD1	TGTGCCAGCAGCCCACAGGGGGCCGGCACAGATACGCAGTATTTT	CASSPQGAGTDTQYF
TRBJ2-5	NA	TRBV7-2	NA	TGTGCCAGCAGCTTGTTGCCAGGGCCGCAAGAGACCCAGTACTTC	CASSLLPGPQETQYF
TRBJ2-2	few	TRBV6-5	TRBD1	TGTGCCAGCAGTTACGGGACAGGGGGCTCCGGGGAGCTGTTTTTT	CASSYGTGGSGELFF
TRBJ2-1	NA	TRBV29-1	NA	TGCAGCGTTGCTCTGGGTGAGCAGTTCTTC	CSVALGEQFF
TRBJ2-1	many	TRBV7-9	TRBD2	TGTGCCAGCAGCCCCGGGACTAGCAACAATGAGCAGTTCTTC	CASSPGTSNNEQFF
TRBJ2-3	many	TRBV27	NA	TGTGCCAGCAGTTTCAGGGTCACAGATACGCAGTATTTT	CASSFRVTDTQYF
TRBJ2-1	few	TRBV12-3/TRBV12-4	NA	TGTGCCAGCAGTGGCGAACGGGGGGCAGGACCAAATGAGCAGTTCTTC	CASSGERGAGPNEQFF
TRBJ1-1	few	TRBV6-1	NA	TGTGCCAGCAGTGGAAACACTAACACTGAAGCTTTCTTT	CASSGNTNTEAFF
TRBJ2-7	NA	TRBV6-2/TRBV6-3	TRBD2	TGTGCCAGCAGTTCCCCTAGACTACACGGGACTAGCTTTAACGAGCAGTACTTC	CASSSPRLHGTSFNEQYF
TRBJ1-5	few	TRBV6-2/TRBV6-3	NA	TGTGCCAGCAGGAAGGGAGAATCTCAGCCCCAGCATTTT	CASRKGESQPQHF
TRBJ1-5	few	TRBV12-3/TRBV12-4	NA	TGTGCCAGCAGTTTTGGGGGGGGAGGCAATCAGCCCCAGCATTTT	CASSFGGGGNQPQHF
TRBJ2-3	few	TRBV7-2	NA	TGTGCCAGCAGCTTAGTCCTTTGGGGCACAGATACGCAGTATTTT	CASSLVLWGTDTQYF
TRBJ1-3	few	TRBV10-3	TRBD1	TGTGCCATCAGTGAGTCGAAAACAGGGGTTGGAAACACCATATATTTT	CAISESKTGVGNTIYF
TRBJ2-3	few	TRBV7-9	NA	TGTGCCAGCAGTCCGATCGGGTCTCGAAGAGCCACAGATACGCAGTATTTT	CASSPIGSRRATDTQYF
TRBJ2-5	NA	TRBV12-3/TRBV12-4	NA	TGTGCCAGCAGTTTGTCAGGGAAGGTGGAGACCCAGTACTTC	CASSLSGKVETQYF
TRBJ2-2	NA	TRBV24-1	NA	TGTGCCACCAGGCAGGGAATGACCGGGGAGCTGTTTTTT	CATRQGMTGELFF
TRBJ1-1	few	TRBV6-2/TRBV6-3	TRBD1	TGTGCCAGCAGTACGGACAGGGGCACTGAAGCTTTCTTT	CASSTDRGTEAFF
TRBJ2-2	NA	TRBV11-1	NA	TGTGCCAGCAGCTTAGCGGGCAGGGCCGGGGAGCTGTTTTTT	CASSLAGRAGELFF
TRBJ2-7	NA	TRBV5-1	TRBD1	TGCGCCAGCAGCTCCCCGGGACAGCCTAACTACGAGCAGTACTTC	CASSSPGQPNYEQYF
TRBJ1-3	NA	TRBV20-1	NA	TGCAGTGCTCGGATTCCGGGGGACCCCTCTGGAAACACCATATATTTT	CSARIPGDPSGNTIYF
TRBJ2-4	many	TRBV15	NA	TGTGCCACCAGCCTTGGGGGCACCTTAGCCAAAAACATTCAGTACTTC	CATSLGGTLAKNIQYF
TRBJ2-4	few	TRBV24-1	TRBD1	TGTGCCACCAGTGGGTCAACAGGGGCCATGGCCAAAAACATTCAGTACTTC	CATSGSTGAMAKNIQYF